The T cell receptor beta chain under discussion was sequenced for a study of shared clonotypes between healthy human individuals. Positive CCR7 selection of CD45RO-negative cells yielded the naive CD8 cells, and terminally differentiated effector memory CD45RA+ cells were excluded. Germline CDR1 and CDR2: SNHLY and FYNNEI. The V gene end was trimmed by 6 bases and the J gene end by 3 bases; junction bases not matched to a gene: 8. The CDR3 sequence is 15 residues long. Sequencing used immunoSEQ multiplex PCR; TCRdb keeps in-frame clones, though not all of them. The sample records just over 2,000,000 clones, about 95% being singletons.

This TCR was recovered from a young man in good health. Material for sequencing was naive CD8+ T cells sorted from blood. The chain uses TRBV2 and TRBJ2-7; 10 nucleotides line up with TRBD2. The CDR3 is CASRGTSGENYEQYF. The CDR3 DNA follows: TGTGCCAGCAGGGGCACTAGCGGGGAGAACTACGAGCAGTACTTC.